Sequencing of this T cell receptor (beta chain) was carried out in a study of CD8 T cells in ankylosing spondylitis. Findings of the study overall: Blood from ankylosing spondylitis patients appeared to carry a characteristic roughly 8-variant TCR beta motif. Prior literature has documented some motif variants in synovial fluid and blood from reactive arthritis. Significant enrichment of disease-linked clones was reported in matched ankylosing spondylitis synovial fluid.

TCRdb ran MiXCR on the 5' RACE reads and lists one entry per CDR3 protein. This table holds around 430,000 distinct CDR3 sequences, roughly 17% found once. Turning to this clonotype: The antigen remains undetermined.

Between the trimmed V and J ends, which lost 5 bases and 0 bases, there was a span of 5 bases. The CDR3 contains 12 residues. The V gene's germline CDR1 is SGDLS and CDR2 YYNGEE. The genes are TRBV9 and TRBJ1-1; D is unclear. The material sequenced was blood, either unsorted or a sorted T cell fraction (not recorded which). The receptor was isolated from a male donor with ankylosing spondylitis. The CDR3 reads CASRPMNTEAFF. In nucleotides, the CDR3 is TGTGCCAGCAGGCCCATGAACACTGAAGCTTTCTTT.